The text below deals with one T cell receptor (beta chain). Its antigen target is currently unknown. No much larger clone is present one base from it, and per-base qualities are unavailable. These data come from a study of Graves' ophthalmopathy and Graves' hyperthyroidism listed by TCRdb under 2018. General notes on the study: Peripheral blood was collected at initial diagnosis, prior to any treatment. The 100 discovery patients were divided at random into training and test sets in a 7:3 ratio. In total, some 130 blood samples were TCR-sequenced: 43 ophthalmopathy, under 85 hyperthyroidism and roughly 17 hyperthyroidism-to-ophthalmopathy patients. In over 5 hyperthyroidism patients, the T-cell repertoire of thyroid tissue was compared with the T-cell repertoire of blood. Following sampling, methimazole starting at 30 mg daily was administered to hyperthyroidism patients, and high-dose intravenous methylprednisolone was administered to ophthalmopathy patients. To tell Graves' ophthalmopathy apart from Graves' hyperthyroidism, and to predict which patients would progress to ophthalmopathy, the study relied on TCR beta repertoire signatures. The independent validation cohort included 18 to 20 hyperthyroidism patients plus 17 patients who later progressed from hyperthyroidism to ophthalmopathy. To explore V-J signatures distinguishing ophthalmopathy from hyperthyroidism, a discovery set of roughly 100 patients (fewer than 45 ophthalmopathy, over 55 stable hyperthyroidism) was enrolled. Results the study describes overall, beyond this receptor: Sample size was not statistically predetermined, and group allocation was not concealed from the investigators. Ophthalmopathy was separated from stable hyperthyroidism by the 13-signature model with about 90% sensitivity and about 83% specificity in cross-validation and with 80%/75% in the test set. In validation, the model predicted ophthalmopathy progression with more than 55% sensitivity and less than 80% specificity; some twelve predicted patients were CT-confirmed with GO in a median of approximately 6.5 months. Most of the expanded thyroid clonotypes with a frequency above 0.001 were also detected in blood, and it was suggested that the thyroid immune response may be reflected by blood repertoires.

Measured from the cysteine to the phenylalanine, the CDR3 is 12 residues long. The CDR3 DNA has 36 bases and is translated from base 1. V is cut by 2 bases and J by 10 bases, and the space between the germline ends is 11 bases. A patient counted as having stable hyperthyroidism if there was no progression to ophthalmopathy within 18 months of follow-up. The hyperthyroidism patients were 18 to 65 years old and newly diagnosed, with a disease duration of less than 2 months. Patients with other autoimmune diseases, uncontrolled infections, pregnancy or lactation were excluded. Diagnosis relied on clinical symptoms, serum thyroxine, TRAb, thyroid ultrasound and orbital computed tomography. Using Ficoll-Paque density gradient centrifugation, PBMCs were isolated from 8.5 to 10 ml of fresh peripheral blood. Total RNA was extracted with Trizol reagent and quality-checked on an Agilent 2100 Bioanalyzer. TCR beta CDR3 regions were amplified from RNA transcripts for repertoire sequencing. HTBI primers and the Qiagen OneStep RT-PCR kit were used in a first-round RT-PCR, which was followed by a second-round multiplex PCR, size selection and purification. The libraries underwent paired-end sequencing with 100 bp reads on an Illumina HiSeq2000. Per the source publication's procedure: SOAPnuke was used to process the reads, removing any read that contained adapters or uncalled bases, had a mean Phred below 15, or lacked an exact match to the constant primer or identifier. High-quality paired reads were merged with COPE v1.2.5. Unique nucleotide sequences were defined as clonotypes and aligned to IMGT TRB V, D and J references using MiTCR v1.1. The analysis was limited to V-J combinations with a frequency above 0.0001, which together covered more than 99% of repertoires. A TCR clonal expansion and chaos score per V-J combination was defined as the ratio of F50 clonal expansion to chaos observed in the TCRdist matrix. Welch's t-statistics and random forest were used to narrow the features down to more than 10 V-J combinations, which were then fed into a naive Bayes classifier. The Morisita-Horn index was used to measure how similar the thyroid and blood repertoires were. TCRdb applied fastp at Q25 and MiXCR to the public reads, then kept only in-frame beta chains. Rows matching on CDR3 protein sequence are summarized as one entry with the most common DNA and genes. TCRdb, rather than the study authors, made the V and J calls. For this sample the table gives hundreds of thousands of distinct CDR3 sequences, of which more than 20% were detected only once. Clones ranked in the top ten supply 3% of the sample.

The chain uses TRBV12-3 or TRBV12-4 and TRBJ1-1; no D gene call is confident. The receptor was isolated from a young woman with stable Graves' hyperthyroidism. Donor details come from another sample of the same person, matched by shared clones. Material: peripheral blood. The CDR3 amino acid sequence is: CASSLTNRGAFF. The DNA reads TGTGCCAGCAGTTTAACGAACCGGGGAGCTTTCTTT.